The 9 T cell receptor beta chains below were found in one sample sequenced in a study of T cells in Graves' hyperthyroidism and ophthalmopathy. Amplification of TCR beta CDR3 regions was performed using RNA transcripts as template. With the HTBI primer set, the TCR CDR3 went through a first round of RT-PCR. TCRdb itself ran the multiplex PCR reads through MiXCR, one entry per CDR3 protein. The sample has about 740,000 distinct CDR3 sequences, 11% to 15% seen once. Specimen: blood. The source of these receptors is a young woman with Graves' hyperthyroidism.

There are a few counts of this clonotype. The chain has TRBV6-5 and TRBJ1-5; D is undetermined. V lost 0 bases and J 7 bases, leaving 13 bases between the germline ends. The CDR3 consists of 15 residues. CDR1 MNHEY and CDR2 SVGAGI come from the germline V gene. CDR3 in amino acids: CASSYSTPSGQPQHF. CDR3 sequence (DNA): TGTGCCAGCAGTTACTCGACTCCCTCCGGGCAGCCCCAGCATTTT.

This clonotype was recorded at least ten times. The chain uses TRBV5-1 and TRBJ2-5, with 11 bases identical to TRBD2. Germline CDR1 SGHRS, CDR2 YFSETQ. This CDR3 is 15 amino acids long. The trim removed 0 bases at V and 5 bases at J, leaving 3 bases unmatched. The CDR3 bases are TGCGCCAGCAGCTTGGCCACTAGCGGGAGTGAGACCCAGTACTTC. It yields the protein CASSLATSGSETQYF.

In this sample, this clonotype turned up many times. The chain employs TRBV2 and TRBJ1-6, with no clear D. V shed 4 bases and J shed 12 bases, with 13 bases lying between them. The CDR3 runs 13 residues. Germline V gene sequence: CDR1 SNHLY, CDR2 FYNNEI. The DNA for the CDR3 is TGTGCCAGCAGTGTTACGCCAGGAGGACCCCTCCACTTT. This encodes CASSVTPGGPLHF.

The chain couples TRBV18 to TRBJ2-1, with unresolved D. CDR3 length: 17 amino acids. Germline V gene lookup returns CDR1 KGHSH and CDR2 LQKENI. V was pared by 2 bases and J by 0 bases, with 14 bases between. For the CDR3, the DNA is TGTGCCAGCTCACCAACCGGTGCGGTGAGCTCCTACAATGAGCAGTTCTTC. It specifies CASSPTGAVSSYNEQFF.

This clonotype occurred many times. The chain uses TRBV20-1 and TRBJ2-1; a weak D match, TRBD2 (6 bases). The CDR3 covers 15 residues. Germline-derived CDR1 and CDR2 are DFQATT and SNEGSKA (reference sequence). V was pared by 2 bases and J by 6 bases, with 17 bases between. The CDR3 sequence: CSARNLASIGNEQFF. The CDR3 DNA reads TGCAGTGCTAGAAACCTAGCGTCGATCGGCAATGAGCAGTTCTTC.

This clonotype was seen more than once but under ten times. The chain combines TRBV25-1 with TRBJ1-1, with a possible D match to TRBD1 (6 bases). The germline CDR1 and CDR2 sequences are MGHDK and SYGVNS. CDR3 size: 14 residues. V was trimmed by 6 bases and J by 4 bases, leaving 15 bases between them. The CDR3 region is CASSPEQGGTEAFF. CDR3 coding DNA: TGTGCCAGCAGCCCTGAACAGGGAGGCACTGAAGCTTTCTTT.

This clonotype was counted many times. In DNA form, the CDR3 reads TGTGCCAGCAGATCCCTTCTAGCCCCCGAGCAGTACTTC. Its translation: CASRSLLAPEQYF. This rearrangement joins TRBV12-3 or TRBV12-4 to TRBJ2-7, with D possibly TRBD2 on 5 matching bases. V lost 6 bases to trimming and J lost 6 bases, with 15 bases between them. This CDR3 contains 13 residues.

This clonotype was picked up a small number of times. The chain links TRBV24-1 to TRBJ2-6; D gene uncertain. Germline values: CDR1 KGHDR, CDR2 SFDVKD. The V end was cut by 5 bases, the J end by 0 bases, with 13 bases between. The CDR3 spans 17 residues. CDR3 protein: CATSVRDPSSGANVLTF. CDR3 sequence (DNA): TGTGCCACCAGTGTAAGGGATCCCTCCTCTGGGGCCAACGTCCTGACTTTC.

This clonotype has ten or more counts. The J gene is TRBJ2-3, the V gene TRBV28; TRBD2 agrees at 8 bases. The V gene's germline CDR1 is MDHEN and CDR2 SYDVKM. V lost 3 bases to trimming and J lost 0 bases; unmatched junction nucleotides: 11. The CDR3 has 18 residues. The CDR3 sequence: CASSLAVWASGSTDTQYF. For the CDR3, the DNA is TGTGCCAGCAGTTTGGCCGTTTGGGCTAGCGGGAGCACAGATACGCAGTATTTT.